The 5 T cell receptor beta chains presented below share a single source sample, sequenced in a study of cytomegalovirus exposure and HLA in healthy donors. PCR employed 60 Vbeta and 13 Jbeta primers. Repertoires were generated with immunoSEQ multiplex PCR, while TCRdb's copy carries only in-frame clones and drops some. The table for this sample gives roughly 200,000 clones. Sequenced material: PBMCs. These receptors were collected from a young man in good health and CMV-seronegative.

The chain uses TRBV9 and TRBJ1-1; D is perhaps TRBD1 (5 bases). V lost 0 bases and J 4 bases, leaving 13 bases between the germline ends. Germline V gene data show CDR1 as SGDLS and CDR2 as YYNGEE. The CDR3 consists of 15 residues. CDR3 bases: TGTGCCAGCAGCGTAGTTCTGGGGCCCGGCACTGAAGCTTTCTTT. It codes for CASSVVLGPGTEAFF.

This chain links TRBV7-9 with TRBJ1-3; a possible D gene is TRBD1 (5 bases). CDR1 and CDR2 (germline): SEHNR, FQNEAQ (reference sequence). Trimming removed 2 bases from V and 6 bases from J, with 14 bases in between. The CDR3 has 15 amino acids. Here the CDR3 DNA reads TGTGCCAGCAGCTTAAGGGGAGGGGCGGCAAACACCATATATTTT. The encoded protein is CASSLRGGAANTIYF.

The V and J genes are TRBV9 and TRBJ1-2, with no clear D. There are 15 residues in the CDR3. Trimming shortened V by 0 bases and J by 4 bases, and 13 bases separated the two germline ends. Looked up from germline, CDR1 is SGDLS and CDR2 is YYNGEE. CDR3 protein: CASSVDTYPTYGYTF. The CDR3 region has the DNA TGTGCCAGCAGCGTAGACACGTATCCAACCTATGGCTACACCTTC.

This rearrangement joins TRBV11-2 to TRBJ2-5; D unclear. The J call is uncertain, as TRBJ2-7 better fits the DNA end. In germline, CDR1 is SGHAT, CDR2 FQNNGV. This CDR3 is built from 12 residues. The CDR3 DNA reads as TGTGCCAGCAGCTTGGGCAGGTCCGAGCAGTACTTC. It specifies CASSLGRSEQYF.

The rearrangement uses TRBV29-1 and TRBJ2-7, with 9 positions matching TRBD2. The germline gives CDR1 SQVTM, CDR2 ANQGSEA. With 3 bases clipped from V and 5 bases from J, the junction kept 11 bases outside the gene matches. The CDR3 runs to 15 residues. The CDR3 region has the DNA TGCAGCGTTGAGACCTTAGCGGGAGCCGGTGACGAGCAGTACTTC. It translates to CSVETLAGAGDEQYF.